These 26 T cell receptor beta chains originate from one sample sequenced in a study of cytomegalovirus exposure and HLA in healthy donors. A multiplex PCR was run with 60 Vbeta primers and 13 Jbeta primers. Profiled with immunoSEQ multiplex PCR; TCRdb holds only in-frame clones, not every one. This sample has about 82,000 clones, with 70% to 80% found just once. The sequencing input was PBMCs. Receptor source: a man aged 45-60 years in good health and CMV-seronegative.

The chain links TRBV7-9 to TRBJ1-1, with D perhaps TRBD1 (6 bases). V was trimmed by 5 bases and J by 5 bases, leaving 15 bases between them. Germline loops: CDR1 SEHNR, CDR2 FQNEAQ (reference sequence). This CDR3 has 14 residues. The CDR3 here is CASSPDRIGTEAFF. The CDR3 DNA is TGTGCCAGCAGCCCAGACAGGATCGGGACTGAAGCTTTCTTT. The entire variable domain, with the rest obtained from reference TRBV7-9 and TRBJ1-1, is as follows: DTGVSQNPRHKITKRGQNVTFRCDPISEHNRLYWYRQTLGQGPEFLTYFQNEAQLEKSRLLSDRFSAERPKGSFSTLEIQRTEQGDSAMYLCASSPDRIGTEAFFGQGTRLTVV.

The rearrangement uses TRBV19 and TRBJ1-2, with a tentative D call TRBD1 (6 bases). CDR3 length: 15 residues. CDR1 and CDR2 (germline): LNHDA, SQIVND (reference sequence). The V and J ends lost 6 bases and 2 bases respectively, with 16 bases between them. The CDR3 reads CASRTGWGRNYGYTF. CDR3 DNA: TGTGCCAGTAGAACAGGGTGGGGGAGAAACTATGGCTACACCTTC.

In DNA form, the CDR3 reads TGTGCCAGCAGCGCTAGCGGGGGGAGCCATGAGCAGTTCTTC. Amino acid sequence: CASSASGGSHEQFF. J is TRBJ2-1 and V is TRBV9; 11 nucleotides align to TRBD2. V dropped 3 bases and J dropped 8; count of bases not matched to a gene: 4. The germline V gene has CDR1 SGDLS and CDR2 YYNGEE. The CDR3 has 14 residues.

This chain links TRBV6-1 with TRBJ2-5; maybe TRBD1 (6 bases). Trimming left V 0 bases short and J 7 bases short, with 9 bases between. The CDR3 runs 13 residues. Germline loops: CDR1 MNHNS, CDR2 SASEGT. In DNA, the CDR3 is TGTGCCAGCAGTGAAGCGGGGGCCCTGACCCAGTACTTC. Protein sequence: CASSEAGALTQYF.

The chain is built from TRBV7-2 and TRBJ2-2, with TRBD2 matching over 8 bases. The CDR3 spans 14 residues. With V trimmed by 7 bases and J by 5 bases, 6 bases remained unmatched. Per the germline V gene, CDR1 is SGHTA and CDR2 is FQGNSA. CDR3 sequence: CASTREGSTGELFF. DNA for the CDR3: TGTGCCAGCACCCGGGAGGGAAGTACCGGGGAGCTGTTTTTT.

The chain is built from TRBV18 and TRBJ1-1, with 7 bases identical to TRBD1. This CDR3 spans 13 amino acids. The germline gives CDR1 KGHSH, CDR2 LQKENI. The junction had 7 bases not matched to a gene; V was cut back by 5 bases and J by 7 bases. CDR3 DNA sequence: TGTGCCAGCTCAACAGACAGGGCGAGTGAAGCTTTCTTT. It translates to CASSTDRASEAFF.

This clone appeared a few times. CDR3 loop: CASSQQGAEQYF. The DNA for the CDR3 is TGTGCCAGCAGCCAACAGGGGGCCGAGCAGTACTTC. This sequence joins TRBV6-1 and TRBJ2-7; 9 nucleotides line up with TRBD1. Germline loops: CDR1 MNHNS, CDR2 SASEGT. The CDR3 has 12 residues. The J segment lost 6 bases and the V segment lost 6 bases, leaving 3 bases of the junction unmatched.

By frequency in the sample, this clone is medium-sized (0.01 to 0.1%). The chain couples TRBV10-3 to TRBJ1-2, with a possible D match to TRBD1 (5 bases). The V end was cut by 4 bases, the J end by 4 bases, with 16 bases between. Germline V gene sequence: CDR1 ENHRY, CDR2 SYGVKD. The CDR3 is 15 amino acids. The CDR3 DNA reads as TGTGCCATCAGTGTTTGGCAGGGATCAGTCTATGGCTACACCTTC. Translating gives CAISVWQGSVYGYTF.

The chain uses TRBV18 and TRBJ2-1; D call uncertain. This CDR3 contains 16 residues. Trimming cost V 0 bases and J 0 bases, with 9 bases left between them. The germline gives CDR1 KGHSH, CDR2 LQKENI. The CDR3 coding sequence is TGTGCCAGCTCACCACCGCCTACCATCTCCTACAATGAGCAGTTCTTC. Amino acids: CASSPPPTISYNEQFF.

The genes are TRBV6-5 and TRBJ1-6; D is undetermined. Between the trimmed V and J ends, which lost 0 bases and 7 bases, there was a span of 13 bases. The CDR3 is 16 residues long. The germline V gene has CDR1 MNHEY and CDR2 SVGAGI. This CDR3 reads CASSYSSTVSNSPLHF. DNA of the CDR3: TGTGCCAGCAGTTACTCGAGCACAGTCAGCAATTCACCCCTCCACTTT.

The rearrangement joins TRBV7-3 to TRBJ1-1; a weak D match, TRBD1 (5 bases). Trimming cost V 5 bases and J 0 bases, with 13 bases left between them. From germline, CDR1 is SGHTA and CDR2 FQGTGA. This CDR3 region has 15 residues. CDR3 nucleotides: TGTGCCAGCAGCGCGGGACTGCTGATGAACACTGAAGCTTTCTTT. Its protein product is CASSAGLLMNTEAFF.

The chain recombines TRBV4-3 with TRBJ2-1; D is perhaps TRBD2 (6 bases). The CDR3 has 15 residues. Germline CDR1 reads LGHNA; CDR2 reads YSLEER. V lost 1 base, J lost 3 bases, and 10 bases lay in between. CDR3 region: CASSQGREVYNEQFF. The CDR3 DNA sequence: TGCGCCAGCAGCCAAGGCAGGGAGGTCTACAATGAGCAGTTCTTC.

This clone was observed a few times. This chain connects TRBV7-2 to TRBJ1-2; TRBD1 is a possible D gene (6 bases). Trimming took off 5 bases at V and 5 bases at J, with 12 bases between the two ends. This CDR3 has 13 residues. Germline CDR1 SGHTA, CDR2 FQGNSA. CDR3 residues: CASSPDSRYGYTF. The CDR3 nucleotides are TGTGCCAGCAGCCCGGACAGCAGATATGGCTACACCTTC.

A single count supports this clone. The rearrangement links TRBV6-4 to TRBJ2-1; D is possibly TRBD2 (7 bases). This CDR3 region has 13 residues. Germline values: CDR1 MRHNA, CDR2 SNTAGT. V was pared by 4 bases and J by 9 bases, with 13 bases between. The CDR3 nucleotides read TGTGCCAGCAGTGCGCACGGGGGGCTTGAGCAGTTCTTC. Amino acid sequence: CASSAHGGLEQFF.

The V call is TRBV10-3, the J call TRBJ1-6; TRBD1 might be the D (6 bases). The germline CDR1 and CDR2 sequences are ENHRY and SYGVKD. The CDR3 is 14 residues long. V was shortened by 6 bases and J by 9 bases, with 15 bases between the two germline ends. This CDR3 is CAIRNSGEGSPLHF. CDR3 nucleotides: TGTGCCATCAGGAACTCAGGGGAAGGTTCACCCCTCCACTTT.

The gene calls are TRBV14 and TRBJ1-1, with a tentative D call TRBD1 (6 bases). CDR1 is SGHDN, CDR2 FVKESK, per germline. This CDR3 region has 15 residues. With 4 bases removed from V and 2 bases from J, the gap between germline ends came to 14 bases. DNA for the CDR3: TGTGCCAGCAGCCCCACGCACGGGACAAACACTGAAGCTTTCTTT. Translating it yields CASSPTHGTNTEAFF. Based on the CDR3 plus reference TRBV14 and TRBJ1-1, the full variable domain is EAGVTQFPSHSVIEKGQTVTLRCDPISGHDNLYWYRRVMGKEIKFLLHFVKESKQDESGMPNNRFLAERTGGTYSTLKVQPAELEDSGVYFCASSPTHGTNTEAFFGQGTRLTVV.

V gene TRBV6-1 combines with J gene TRBJ1-2, with TRBD1 matching over 8 bases. Losses at the gene ends were 6 bases for V and 3 bases for J; bases not matched to a gene: 3. The CDR3 loop spans 13 amino acids. Germline V gene data show CDR1 as MNHNS and CDR2 as SASEGT. This CDR3 reads CASRTGVDYGYTF. CDR3 DNA sequence: TGTGCCAGCAGGACAGGGGTCGACTATGGCTACACCTTC.

Worth noting for this clone: This specimen includes other DNA sequences encoding the same CDR3. The chain recombines TRBV5-6 with TRBJ2-2; 7 bases are shared with TRBD1. This CDR3 comprises 15 residues. Germline V gives CDR1 SGHDT, CDR2 YYEEEE. V shed 0 bases and J 3 bases; nucleotides not matched to a gene: 2. In DNA, the CDR3 is TGTGCCAGCAGCTTGGTTCAGGGGGACACCGGGGAGCTGTTTTTT. This translates into CASSLVQGDTGELFF. The whole variable domain, remainder taken from reference TRBV5-6 and TRBJ2-2, is DAGVTQSPTHLIKTRGQQVTLRCSPKSGHDTVSWYQQALGQGPQFIFQYYEEEERQRGNFPDRFSGHQFPNYSSELNVNALLLGDSALYLCASSLVQGDTGELFFGEGSRLTVL.

This clone has just one count. The chain couples TRBV18 to TRBJ1-1, with TRBD1 as a possible D gene (5 bases). The ends were cut back, 3 bases at V and 4 bases at J, with 12 bases in the middle. This CDR3 contains 14 residues. Germline CDR1 and CDR2: KGHSH and LQKENI. CDR3 DNA: TGTGCCAGCTCACCGCAGGGTATTAGCACTGAAGCTTTCTTT. Its translation: CASSPQGISTEAFF.

J is TRBJ2-1 and V is TRBV29-1; 7 bases line up with TRBD2. The V gene end was trimmed by 3 bases and the J gene end by 11 bases; junction bases not matched to a gene: 16. The V gene's germline CDR1 is SQVTM and CDR2 ANQGSEA. CDR3 length: 15 residues. CDR3: CSVEGGNRGEGKQFF. The CDR3 region has the DNA TGCAGCGTTGAGGGGGGGAACCGCGGGGAAGGCAAGCAGTTCTTC.

This chain joins TRBV4-3 and TRBJ2-5, with 8 nucleotides matching TRBD2. Per germline, CDR1 LGHNA and CDR2 YSLEER. This CDR3 has 17 residues. The V and J ends lost 3 bases and 4 bases, in that order; junction bases with no gene match: 13. The CDR3 here is CASSHTASGGRGETQYF. For the CDR3, the DNA is TGCGCCAGCAGCCACACTGCATCGGGGGGGAGAGGAGAGACCCAGTACTTC.

In this sample, this clone turned up a few times. J is TRBJ1-6 and V is TRBV5-1, with unresolved D. V shed 4 bases and J shed 10 bases, with 15 bases lying between them. Germline values: CDR1 SGHRS, CDR2 YFSETQ. The CDR3 has 14 residues. The DNA of the CDR3 is TGCGCCAGCAGCCGGGTGGGAGAAGGGTCACCCCTCCACTTT. Its protein is CASSRVGEGSPLHF.

The table lists this clone with a few counts. The rearrangement links TRBV6-5 to TRBJ1-1, with D unclear. V was shortened by 0 bases and J by 4 bases, with 9 bases between the two germline ends. Germline V lookup: CDR1 MNHEY, CDR2 SVGAGI. The CDR3 extends over 14 amino acids. Here the CDR3 DNA reads TGTGCCAGCAGTTACTCCTCCCGGGGCACTGAAGCTTTCTTT. This codes for CASSYSSRGTEAFF.

This chain joins TRBV28 and TRBJ1-3, with D possibly being TRBD1 (5 bases). The CDR3 length is 14 residues. The V gene's germline CDR1 is MDHEN and CDR2 SYDVKM. V gave up 4 bases and J gave up 4 bases, with 11 bases separating them. The CDR3 DNA sequence: TGTGCCAGCAGTTACTCAGGGTCCGGAAACACCATATATTTT. As protein: CASSYSGSGNTIYF.

Note on this clone: Other nucleotide sequences from this sample produce the same CDR3. The chain couples TRBV10-1 to TRBJ2-2; TRBD1 matches 7 bases. V shed 6 bases and J 3 bases; nucleotides not matched to a gene: 4. The CDR3 extends over 14 amino acids. The germline V gene has CDR1 WNHNN and CDR2 SYGVQD (reference sequence). The CDR3 protein is CASRRDRDTGELFF. DNA of the CDR3: TGCGCCAGCAGAAGGGACAGAGACACCGGGGAGCTGTTTTTT.

Concerning this clone itself: Germline and junction disagree at one end, which may indicate a read error. Other DNA sequences in this specimen translate into the identical CDR3. CDR3 region: CASSIEGVSGNTIYF. CDR3 bases: TGTGCCAGTAGTATAGAGGGAGTCTCTGGAAACACCATATACTTT. The chain links TRBV19 to TRBJ1-3, with D unresolved. Germline CDR1 reads LNHDA; CDR2 reads SQIVND (reference sequence). This CDR3 contains 15 residues.